The 8 T cell receptor beta chains presented below share a single source sample, sequenced in a study of shared clonotypes between healthy human individuals. Only CD45RO-negative cells positively selected for CCR7 counted as naive CD8 cells, so terminally differentiated effector memory CD45RA+ cells were excluded. Assay: immunoSEQ multiplex PCR; the TCRdb copy retains only in-frame clones and omits some. The table shows over 2 million clones, with approximately 94% occurring only once. Sequencing used naive CD8+ T cells sorted from blood. Receptors originate from a man younger than 35 in good health.

In its sample, this clone was seen once. This chain uses TRBV4-2 with TRBJ2-3; 8 bases agree with TRBD2. V gave up 1 base and J gave up 7 bases; unmatched junction bases: 13. Germline-derived CDR1 and CDR2 are LGHNA and YNFKEQ. This CDR3 is built from 17 residues. The CDR3 coding sequence is TGTGCCAGCAGCCAAGCTTATCCAGCGGGAGTGAGAAATACGCAGTATTTT. Its translation is CASSQAYPAGVRNTQYF.

This chain connects TRBV7-3 to TRBJ2-5; 9 positions agree with TRBD1. V shed 7 bases, J shed 3 bases, and the junction held 6 bases outside the gene matches. The CDR3 is made up of 14 amino acids. Per germline, CDR1 SGHTA and CDR2 FQGTGA. The CDR3 reads CASNQGQGEETQYF. The CDR3 nucleotides read TGTGCCAGCAACCAGGGACAGGGTGAAGAGACCCAGTACTTC.

V gene TRBV7-6 combines with J gene TRBJ2-3; D might be TRBD1 (6 bases). Germline V gives CDR1 SGHVS, CDR2 FNYEAQ. CDR3 length: 15 amino acids. The V end lost 1 base, the J end lost 5 bases, and 13 bases lay between the germline ends. CDR3 protein: CASSLVGGLGDTQYF. The DNA for the CDR3 is TGTGCCAGCAGCTTAGTAGGGGGATTGGGAGATACGCAGTATTTT.

This clone has more than one count but fewer than ten. The V call is TRBV7-2, the J call TRBJ2-1; 11 positions agree with TRBD2. CDR3 size: 15 residues. The germline CDR1 and CDR2 sequences are SGHTA and FQGNSA. V was pared by 4 bases and J by 3 bases, with 2 bases of the junction left unmatched. CDR3 in amino acids: CASSSGLADYNEQFF. DNA of the CDR3: TGTGCCAGCAGCTCGGGACTAGCGGACTACAATGAGCAGTTCTTC.

The chain recombines TRBV2 with TRBJ1-6; unclear D gene. This CDR3 is 14 amino acids long. Germline assignment: CDR1 SNHLY and CDR2 FYNNEI. Trimming removed 1 base at V and 4 bases at J, with 5 bases between. CDR3 nucleotides: TGTGCCAGCAGTGAAGGGTCGTATAATTCACCCCTCCACTTT. Amino acid sequence: CASSEGSYNSPLHF. Looking up the rest from reference TRBV2 and TRBJ1-6 gives the full variable domain: EPEVTQTPSHQVTQMGQEVILRCVPISNHLYFYWYRQILGQKVEFLVSFYNNEISEKSEIFDDQFSVERPDGSNFTLKIRSTKLEDSAMYFCASSEGSYNSPLHFGNGTRLTVT.

V and J are TRBV5-4 and TRBJ1-2; tentative D call: TRBD1 (6 bases). The V end was cut by 7 bases, the J end by 6 bases, with 19 bases between. Germline lookup yields CDR1 SGHNT and CDR2 YYREEE (reference sequence). The CDR3 runs to 14 residues. This chain's CDR3 is CASRPDSPVDGYTF. CDR3 bases: TGTGCCAGCCGCCCGGACAGCCCAGTTGATGGCTACACCTTC.

The table lists this clone with a few counts. This rearrangement joins TRBV9 to TRBJ1-2; no definite D call. From germline, CDR1 is SGDLS and CDR2 YYNGEE. This CDR3 region has 14 residues. V was clipped by 4 bases and J by 6 bases, with 16 bases between them. This chain's CDR3 is CASSSRGRPDGYTF. CDR3 nucleotides: TGTGCCAGCAGCTCAAGAGGGCGTCCGGATGGCTACACCTTC.

This chain uses TRBV9 with TRBJ2-4; 8 bases agree with TRBD2. The germline gives CDR1 SGDLS, CDR2 YYNGEE. This CDR3 has 14 amino acids. V lost 3 bases and J lost 3; bases outside the gene matches: 2. This CDR3 is CASSAREGKNIQYF. The DNA for the CDR3 is TGTGCCAGCAGCGCCCGGGAGGGCAAAAACATTCAGTACTTC.